A single sample is the source of the 27 T cell receptor beta chains below, sequenced in a study of Ad26.COV2.S vaccination and SARS-CoV-2 variants. Treatment reported: roughly 19 received Ad26.COV2.S at low or high dose, single or two shots; 5 received placebo; per-sample allocation not given. Collection of the samples took place on day 63 after the first injection of vaccine or placebo. TCRdb's table, derived via immunoSEQ multiplex PCR, lists solely in-frame clones and lacks some. The repertoire consists of approximately 480,000 clones, with approximately 88% occurring once and the leading ten covering over 10%. The sample consisted of peripheral blood, taken in a trial of Ad26.COV2.S vaccine versus placebo. These receptors all stem from a person between 18 and 60 years old who received the Ad26.COV2.S COVID-19 vaccine or a placebo.

The table lists this clone with a count of one. The J gene is TRBJ1-5, the V gene TRBV7-9, with 7 bases aligning to TRBD1. Germline CDR1 SEHNR, CDR2 FQNEAQ (reference sequence). The CDR3 contains 14 residues. Trimming at V came to 5 bases and at J to 6 bases, leaving 7 bases not matched to a gene. Here the CDR3 DNA reads TGTGCCAGCAGCACAGACAGGGAAGTTCAGCCCCAGCATTTT. It specifies CASSTDREVQPQHF.

This clone occurred a few times. J is TRBJ1-2 and V is TRBV9; no definite D call. The CDR3 runs to 15 residues. Germline loops: CDR1 SGDLS, CDR2 YYNGEE. Between the trimmed V and J ends, which lost 1 base and 2 bases, there was a span of 12 bases. The CDR3 DNA follows: TGTGCCAGCAGCGTAACGGGTACGAGGAACTATGGCTACACCTTC. It codes for CASSVTGTRNYGYTF.

Note on this clone: At one end the junction does not follow the germline gene, possibly because of a read error. V is TRBV19 and J is TRBJ1-3, with a tentative D call TRBD1 (6 bases). Germline CDR1 LNHDA, CDR2 SQIVND (reference sequence). The CDR3 contains 14 residues. CDR3 protein: CTTGNRASGNTIYF. The DNA of the CDR3 is TGCACTACCGGGAACAGGGCTAGTGGAAACACCATATATTTT.

This clone was detected a few times. This sequence joins TRBV27 and TRBJ2-7; 11 bases agree with TRBD2. The CDR3 loop spans 12 amino acids. The germline CDR1 and CDR2 sequences are MNHEY and SMNVEV (reference sequence). J was trimmed by 6 bases and V by 6 bases; bases with no gene match: 1. DNA for the CDR3: TGTGCCAGCAGGACTAGCGGGACCGAGCAGTACTTC. Its protein product is CASRTSGTEQYF.

The chain employs TRBV29-1 and TRBJ2-5, with D unresolved. Germline lookup yields CDR1 SQVTM and CDR2 ANQGSEA. The CDR3 runs to 12 residues. Trimming stripped 2 bases from V and 7 bases from J, with 11 bases between. This CDR3 is CSVELAAGTQYF. The CDR3 nucleotides are TGCAGCGTTGAATTGGCCGCAGGGACCCAGTACTTC.

About this clone: This sample also contains other DNA sequences that code for the same CDR3. J is TRBJ2-1 and V is TRBV9; D uncertain. Germline CDR1 reads SGDLS; CDR2 reads YYNGEE. CDR3 size: 12 residues. V lost 0 bases, J lost 5 bases, and 3 bases lay in between. The CDR3 DNA reads as TGTGCCAGCAGCGTAGCAGACAATGAGCAGTTCTTC. Its translation: CASSVADNEQFF.

This chain links TRBV7-2 with TRBJ1-2; D not resolved. CDR1 is SGHTA, CDR2 FQGNSA, per germline. CDR3 length: 14 residues. Between the trimmed V and J ends, which lost 5 bases and 8 bases, there was a span of 18 bases. The DNA for the CDR3 is TGTGCCAGCAGCCCCGCGGGAGGGTCTGAGGGCTACACCTTC. This translates into CASSPAGGSEGYTF.

The sample holds a few counts of this clone. This chain uses TRBV15 with TRBJ1-6; no clear D. The CDR3 runs 15 residues. Germline-derived CDR1 and CDR2 are LNHNV and YYDKDF (reference sequence). V was pared by 3 bases and J by 6 bases, with 12 bases between. CDR3 DNA sequence: TGTGCCACCAGCAGGACGCCCGGCACTAATTCACCCCTCCACTTT. Protein: CATSRTPGTNSPLHF.

The chain carries TRBV29-1 and TRBJ2-6, with TRBD1 matching 9 bases. This CDR3 is 18 amino acids long. The junction had 11 bases not matched to a gene; V was cut back by 5 bases and J by 0 bases. CDR1 is SQVTM, CDR2 ANQGSEA, per germline. The DNA of the CDR3 is TGCAGCGTTTCCGGGACAGGGACGATGAGCTCTGGGGCCAACGTCCTGACTTTC. It specifies CSVSGTGTMSSGANVLTF.

The rearrangement joins TRBV2 to TRBJ2-3; D gene ambiguous. The germline CDR1 and CDR2 sequences are SNHLY and FYNNEI. V was clipped by 9 bases and J by 2 bases, with 6 bases between them. This CDR3 has 11 residues. CDR3 residues: CAREVTDTQYF. CDR3 in DNA: TGTGCCAGAGAAGTCACAGATACGCAGTATTTT.

V usage is TRBV25-1 and J usage is TRBJ2-5, with TRBD2 matching over 12 bases. The germline V gene has CDR1 MGHDK and CDR2 SYGVNS. Losses at the gene ends were 3 bases for V and 9 bases for J; bases not matched to a gene: 11. CDR3 size: 16 residues. The CDR3 coding sequence is TGTGCCAGCAGTGAGGGACTAGCGGGCCCTGACATAGCCCAGTACTTC. It codes for CASSEGLAGPDIAQYF.

The V call is TRBV3-1 (or the pseudogene TRBV3-2), the J call TRBJ2-2; D uncertain. The CDR3 loop spans 14 amino acids. Deletions cut 8 bases from V and 2 bases from J, with 12 bases between. From germline, CDR1 is LGHDT and CDR2 YNNKEL (reference sequence). Here the CDR3 DNA reads TGTGCCAGCGGTCCAGCGAAAAACACCGGGGAGCTGTTTTTT. Translating gives CASGPAKNTGELFF.

V and J are TRBV6-2 or TRBV6-3 and TRBJ2-5; D not resolved. V lost 2 bases to trimming and J lost 2 bases, with 12 bases between them. This CDR3 is built from 15 residues. CDR1 MNHEY and CDR2 SVGEGT come from the germline V gene. In DNA, the CDR3 is TGTGCCAGCAGTTACGGCCCCCAAGAACAAGAGACCCAGTACTTC. Translated: CASSYGPQEQETQYF.

CDR3 coding DNA: TGTGCCAGCAGCGGAAGGACAGGGGTAGAGCAGTACTTC. Translated: CASSGRTGVEQYF. The gene calls are TRBV9 and TRBJ2-7; 9 nucleotides align to TRBD1. In germline, CDR1 is SGDLS, CDR2 YYNGEE. V gave up 3 bases and J gave up 7 bases; unmatched junction bases: 5. The CDR3 contains 13 residues.

The rearrangement joins TRBV15 to TRBJ1-2; D possibly corresponds to TRBD1 (5 bases). V was trimmed by 3 bases and J by 0 bases, leaving 8 bases between them. The CDR3 has 14 amino acids. CDR1 and CDR2 (germline): LNHNV, YYDKDF (reference sequence). CDR3 sequence reads: CATSSRATNYGYTF. In DNA, the CDR3 is TGTGCCACCAGCAGCAGGGCCACTAACTATGGCTACACCTTC.

The V gene is TRBV19, the J gene TRBJ2-2; 10 nucleotides match TRBD2. The J segment lost 10 bases and the V segment lost 4 bases, leaving 9 bases of the junction unmatched. CDR1 and CDR2 from the germline V gene are LNHDA and SQIVND (reference sequence). CDR3 length equals 15 residues. Here the CDR3 DNA reads TGTGCCAGTAGTACCCTAGCGGGAGAATTGGTGGAGCTGTTTTTT. This translates into CASSTLAGELVELFF.

The chain links TRBV10-3 to TRBJ2-7; 9 bases are a match to TRBD1. Germline CDR1 and CDR2: ENHRY and SYGVKD. This CDR3 is 14 amino acids long. J lost 7 bases, V lost 4 bases, and 8 bases had no gene match. The CDR3 bases are TGTGCCATCAGTGGATCGGACAGGGGTGTGGAGCAGTACTTC. Residues: CAISGSDRGVEQYF.

The CDR3 loop reads CSVEFPGQSIYEQYF. In DNA form, the CDR3 reads TGCAGCGTTGAGTTTCCGGGACAGTCTATCTACGAGCAGTACTTC. This rearrangement joins TRBV29-1 to TRBJ2-7; 7 bases fit TRBD1. V was pared by 3 bases and J by 3 bases, with 11 bases of the junction left unmatched. Germline CDR1 reads SQVTM; CDR2 reads ANQGSEA. This CDR3 spans 15 amino acids.

The chain links TRBV7-8 to TRBJ2-7; 7 bases are shared with TRBD1. J gave up 1 base and V 6 bases, and 12 bases lay outside the gene matches. CDR1 is SGHVS and CDR2 is FQNEAQ in the germline V gene. The CDR3 has 16 amino acids. The CDR3 spells CASRSSTGTKSYEQYF. The CDR3 DNA reads as TGTGCCAGCAGATCCTCGACAGGGACGAAGTCCTACGAGCAGTACTTC. The full variable domain, completed using reference TRBV7-8 and TRBJ2-7, is GAGVSQSPRYKVAKRGQDVALRCDPISGHVSLFWYQQALGQGPEFLTYFQNEAQLDKSGLPSDRFFAERPEGSVSTLKIQRTQQEDSAVYLCASRSSTGTKSYEQYFGPGTRLTVT.

This chain links TRBV29-1 with TRBJ2-7; TRBD1 or TRBD2 may be the D gene (5 bases each). This CDR3 has 12 residues. The V end lost 4 bases, the J end lost 6 bases, and 13 bases lay between the germline ends. CDR1 is SQVTM, CDR2 ANQGSEA, per germline. The CDR3 protein is CSVVEGRGEQYF. The CDR3 coding sequence is TGCAGCGTTGTCGAGGGTAGGGGCGAGCAGTACTTC.

The chain combines TRBV30 with TRBJ1-2; no firm D call. The CDR3 runs 17 residues. V lost 2 bases to trimming and J lost 6 bases, with 25 bases between them. Germline V CDR1 and CDR2: GTSNPN, SVGIG (reference sequence). The CDR3 region has the DNA TGTGCCTGGAGTACGGGGATTTACCAGCACGATTCGGATGGCTACACCTTC. It is translated as CAWSTGIYQHDSDGYTF.

The chain carries TRBV28 and TRBJ1-4; D possibly corresponds to TRBD1 (5 bases). CDR1 MDHEN and CDR2 SYDVKM come from the germline V gene. This CDR3 spans 20 amino acids. Trimming removed 2 bases from V and 3 bases from J, with 25 bases in between. CDR3 loop: CASSLPGRAGWGSPNEKLFF. CDR3 DNA sequence: TGTGCCAGCAGTTTACCCGGGAGGGCAGGATGGGGGTCTCCTAATGAAAAACTGTTTTTT. The whole variable domain, remainder taken from reference TRBV28 and TRBJ1-4, is DVKVTQSSRYLVKRTGEKVFLECVQDMDHENMFWYRQDPGLGLRLIYFSYDVKMKEKGDIPEGYSVSREKKERFSLILESASTNQTSMYLCASSLPGRAGWGSPNEKLFFGSGTQLSVL.

The chain joins TRBV28 to TRBJ2-7; 8 nucleotides agree with TRBD2. Germline V gene lookup returns CDR1 MDHEN and CDR2 SYDVKM. The CDR3 contains 14 residues. Germline trimming cut 7 bases from V and 0 bases from J; bases unmatched to any gene: 5. The CDR3 DNA sequence: TGTGCCAGCAATGTAGCGGGGAACTCCTACGAGCAGTACTTC. Translating it yields CASNVAGNSYEQYF.

The chain uses TRBV4-2 and TRBJ1-6, with 7 nucleotides matching TRBD1. CDR1 LGHNA and CDR2 YNFKEQ come from the germline V gene. The CDR3 consists of 17 residues. V was pared by 0 bases and J by 7 bases, with 9 bases of the junction left unmatched. The CDR3 reads CASSQDETGFGNSPLHF. The CDR3 DNA sequence: TGTGCCAGCAGCCAAGATGAGACAGGGTTTGGAAATTCACCCCTCCACTTT.

V is TRBV14 and J is TRBJ2-6, with 7 nucleotides matching TRBD1. The CDR3 covers 21 residues. Losses at the gene ends were 2 bases for V and 3 bases for J; bases not matched to a gene: 19. Germline assignment: CDR1 SGHDN and CDR2 FVKESK. The CDR3 nucleotides read TGTGCCAGCAGCCAAAGGGCCCGACAGGGTTGGCCAAGCTTTGGGGCCAACGTCCTGACTTTC. Translating gives CASSQRARQGWPSFGANVLTF. The whole variable domain, filled in from reference TRBV14 and TRBJ2-6, reads EAGVTQFPSHSVIEKGQTVTLRCDPISGHDNLYWYRRVMGKEIKFLLHFVKESKQDESGMPNNRFLAERTGGTYSTLKVQPAELEDSGVYFCASSQRARQGWPSFGANVLTFGAGSRLTVL.

V usage is TRBV29-1 and J usage is TRBJ2-7; the D is unclear. V lost 6 bases, J lost 2 bases, and 11 bases lay in between. Germline values: CDR1 SQVTM, CDR2 ANQGSEA. The CDR3 consists of 12 residues. CDR3 region: CSVADATYEQYF. The DNA of the CDR3 is TGCAGCGTGGCGGACGCCACCTACGAGCAGTACTTC.

V gene TRBV7-9 combines with J gene TRBJ2-1; 9 bases map to TRBD2. The CDR3 spans 16 residues. CDR1 is SEHNR and CDR2 is FQNEAQ in the germline V gene (reference sequence). With V trimmed by 4 bases and J by 5 bases, 9 bases remained unmatched. For the CDR3, the DNA is TGTGCCAGCAGCTCGGGCGCTAGCGGGACTGACAATGAGCAGTTCTTC. This codes for CASSSGASGTDNEQFF. Full variable domain (missing parts from reference TRBV7-9 and TRBJ2-1): DTGVSQNPRHKITKRGQNVTFRCDPISEHNRLYWYRQTLGQGPEFLTYFQNEAQLEKSRLLSDRFSAERPKGSFSTLEIQRTEQGDSAMYLCASSSGASGTDNEQFFGPGTRLTVL.